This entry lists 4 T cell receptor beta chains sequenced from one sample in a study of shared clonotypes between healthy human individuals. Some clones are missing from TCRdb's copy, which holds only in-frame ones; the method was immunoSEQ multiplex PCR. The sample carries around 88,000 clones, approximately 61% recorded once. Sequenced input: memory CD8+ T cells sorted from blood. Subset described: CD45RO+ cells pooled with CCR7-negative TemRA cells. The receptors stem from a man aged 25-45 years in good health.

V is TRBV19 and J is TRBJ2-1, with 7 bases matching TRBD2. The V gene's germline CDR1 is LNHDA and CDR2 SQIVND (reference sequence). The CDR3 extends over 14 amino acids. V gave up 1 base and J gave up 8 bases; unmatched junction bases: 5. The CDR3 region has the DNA TGTGCCAGTAGTATAGCCGGCGGGAGCTATGAGCAGTTCTTC. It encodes CASSIAGGSYEQFF. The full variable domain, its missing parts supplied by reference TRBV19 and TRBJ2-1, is DGGITQSPKYLFRKEGQNVTLSCEQNLNHDAMYWYRQDPGQGLRLIYYSQIVNDFQKGDIAEGYSVSREKKESFPLTVTSAQKNPTAFYLCASSIAGGSYEQFFGPGTRLTVL.

CDR3 sequence (DNA): TGTGCCAGCAGCTTCAGGGCGAACACCGGGGAGCTGTTTTTT. The encoded protein is CASSFRANTGELFF. The chain couples TRBV7-9 to TRBJ2-2; a possible D gene is TRBD1 (5 bases). V shed 3 bases and J shed 0 bases, with 5 bases lying between them. The germline V gene encodes CDR1 SEHNR and CDR2 FQNEAQ (reference sequence). The CDR3 spans 14 residues.

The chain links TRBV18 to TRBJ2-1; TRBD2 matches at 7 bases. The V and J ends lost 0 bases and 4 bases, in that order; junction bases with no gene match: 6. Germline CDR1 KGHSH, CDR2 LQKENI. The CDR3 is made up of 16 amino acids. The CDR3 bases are TGTGCCAGCTCACCACCCGGTTCACTAGCGTACAATGAGCAGTTCTTC. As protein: CASSPPGSLAYNEQFF.

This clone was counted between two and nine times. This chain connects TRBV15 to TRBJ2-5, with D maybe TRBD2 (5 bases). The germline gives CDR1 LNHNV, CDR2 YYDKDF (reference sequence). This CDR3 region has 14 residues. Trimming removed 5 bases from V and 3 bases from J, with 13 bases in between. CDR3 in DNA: TGTGCCACCAGCGGAGCGGACGGAAAAGAGACCCAGTACTTC. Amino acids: CATSGADGKETQYF.